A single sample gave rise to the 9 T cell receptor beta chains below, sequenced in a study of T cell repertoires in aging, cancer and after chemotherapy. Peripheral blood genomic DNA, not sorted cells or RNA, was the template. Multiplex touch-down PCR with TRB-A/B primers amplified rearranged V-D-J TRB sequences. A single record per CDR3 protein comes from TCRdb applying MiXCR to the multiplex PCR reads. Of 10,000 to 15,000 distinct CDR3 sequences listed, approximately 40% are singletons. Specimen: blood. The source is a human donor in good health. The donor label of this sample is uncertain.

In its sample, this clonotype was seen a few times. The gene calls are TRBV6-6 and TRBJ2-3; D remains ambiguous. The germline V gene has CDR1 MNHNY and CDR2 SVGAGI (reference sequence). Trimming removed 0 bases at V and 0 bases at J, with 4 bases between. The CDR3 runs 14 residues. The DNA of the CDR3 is TGTGCCAGCAGTTACTCTCTGAGCACAGATACGCAGTATTTT. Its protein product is CASSYSLSTDTQYF.

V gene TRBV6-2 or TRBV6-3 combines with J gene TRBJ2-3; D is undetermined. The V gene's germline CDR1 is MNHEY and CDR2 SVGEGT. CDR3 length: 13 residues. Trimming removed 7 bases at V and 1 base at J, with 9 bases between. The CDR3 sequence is CASKKWGTDTQYF. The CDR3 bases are TGTGCCAGCAAGAAATGGGGCACAGATACGCAGTATTTT.

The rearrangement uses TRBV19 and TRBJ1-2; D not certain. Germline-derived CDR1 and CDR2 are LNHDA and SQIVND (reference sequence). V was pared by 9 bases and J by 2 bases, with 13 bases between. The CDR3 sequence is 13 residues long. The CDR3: CASSSPGNYGYTF. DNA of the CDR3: TGTGCCAGCAGTTCGCCGGGCAACTATGGCTACACCTTC.

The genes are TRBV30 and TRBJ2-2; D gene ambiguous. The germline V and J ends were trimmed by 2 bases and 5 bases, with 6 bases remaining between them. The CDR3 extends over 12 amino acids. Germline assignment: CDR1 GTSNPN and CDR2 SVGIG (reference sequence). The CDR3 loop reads CAWSLGTGELFF. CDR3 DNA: TGTGCCTGGAGTCTGGGAACCGGGGAGCTGTTTTTT.

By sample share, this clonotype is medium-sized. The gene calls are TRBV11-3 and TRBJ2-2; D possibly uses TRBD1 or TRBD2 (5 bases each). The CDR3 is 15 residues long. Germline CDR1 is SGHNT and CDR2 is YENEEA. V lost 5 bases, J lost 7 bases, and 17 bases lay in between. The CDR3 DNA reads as TGTGCCAGCAGCCCCCTCCTCGGGGCCGGCGGGGAGCTGTTTTTT. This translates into CASSPLLGAGGELFF.

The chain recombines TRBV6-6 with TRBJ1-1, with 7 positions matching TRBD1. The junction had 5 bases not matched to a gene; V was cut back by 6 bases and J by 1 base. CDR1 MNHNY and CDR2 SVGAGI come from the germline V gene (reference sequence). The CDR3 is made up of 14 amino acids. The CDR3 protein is CASSRDSGNTEAFF. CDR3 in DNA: TGTGCCAGCAGCCGGGACAGCGGGAACACTGAAGCTTTCTTT.

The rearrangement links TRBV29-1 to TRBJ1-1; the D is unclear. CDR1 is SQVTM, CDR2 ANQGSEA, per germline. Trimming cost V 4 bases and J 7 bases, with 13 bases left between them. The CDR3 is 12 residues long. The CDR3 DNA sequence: TGCAGCGTTGCTGGGGTTTCGGTTGAAGCTTTCTTT. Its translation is CSVAGVSVEAFF.

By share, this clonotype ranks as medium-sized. DNA for the CDR3: TGTGCCAGCAGTGAAGAGACGGGGCTTTATAGCAATCAGCCCCAGCATTTT. This codes for CASSEETGLYSNQPQHF. The chain is built from TRBV6-1 and TRBJ1-5, with a tentative D call TRBD1 (5 bases). The CDR3 has 17 amino acids. V was cut by 1 base and J by 0 bases, with 13 bases left in between. Germline V gene sequence: CDR1 MNHNS, CDR2 SASEGT.

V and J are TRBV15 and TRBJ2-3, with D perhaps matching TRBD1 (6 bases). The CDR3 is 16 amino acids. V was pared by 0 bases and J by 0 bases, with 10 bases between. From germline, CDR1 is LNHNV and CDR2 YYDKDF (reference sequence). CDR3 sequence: CATSRDYRASTDTQYF. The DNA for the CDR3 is TGTGCCACCAGCAGAGATTACAGGGCTAGCACAGATACGCAGTATTTT.